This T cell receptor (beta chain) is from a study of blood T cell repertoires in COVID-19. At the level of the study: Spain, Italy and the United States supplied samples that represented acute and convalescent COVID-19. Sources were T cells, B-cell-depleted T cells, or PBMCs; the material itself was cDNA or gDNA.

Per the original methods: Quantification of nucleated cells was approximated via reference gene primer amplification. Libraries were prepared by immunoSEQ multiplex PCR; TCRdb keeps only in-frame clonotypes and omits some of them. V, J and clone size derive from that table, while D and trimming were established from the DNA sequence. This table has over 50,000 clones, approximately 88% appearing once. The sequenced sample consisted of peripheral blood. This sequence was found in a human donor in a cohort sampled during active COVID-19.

CDR3 DNA: TGTGCCAGCAGCCTGGGGACAACCGAGCAGTACTTC. Protein sequence: CASSLGTTEQYF. The chain combines TRBV2 with TRBJ2-7, with D possibly matching TRBD1 (6 bases). Per germline, CDR1 SNHLY and CDR2 FYNNEI. The CDR3 length is 12 residues. Trimming took off 6 bases at V and 6 bases at J, with 12 bases between the two ends.